This T cell receptor beta chain was retrieved from a study of blood T cell repertoires in COVID-19. About the research overall: Acute-phase and convalescent COVID-19 samples originated in the United States, Italy and Spain.

The data were produced by immunoSEQ multiplex PCR, yet TCRdb's version contains in-frame clones alone and is incomplete. This table has about 200,000 clones, roughly 85% appearing once. Enrolled during active infection, Seattle patients were then followed longitudinally. The length of the CDR3 is 14 residues. Germline V gene sequence: CDR1 SGDLS, CDR2 YYNGEE. The V and J ends lost 3 bases and 2 bases respectively, with 12 bases between them. The chain has TRBV9 and TRBJ2-7, with a tentative D call TRBD1 (6 bases). The source of this sequence is a woman in her sixties or seventies with COVID-19, enrolled during active disease. Sequenced: peripheral blood. CDR3 loop: CASSGPGEPYEQYF. In DNA form, the CDR3 reads TGTGCCAGCAGCGGACCAGGGGAACCCTACGAGCAGTACTTC.